This TCR beta chain was sequenced for a study of shared T cell receptors in the human thymus. Some clones are missing from TCRdb's copy, which holds only in-frame ones; the method was immunoSEQ multiplex PCR. The table has some 720,000 clones, over 75% seen once; the top ten hold around 0.0099%. The germline V and J ends were trimmed by 2 bases and 1 base, with 11 bases remaining between them. CDR1 SGHNT and CDR2 YENEEA come from the germline V gene. This CDR3 contains 15 residues. Another study also made use of these data, one on human thymus T cells.

The receptor was isolated from a boy younger than two with a congenital heart defect. The rearrangement uses TRBV11-3 and TRBJ1-2; D remains ambiguous. What was sequenced was thymocytes. The CDR3 sequence: CASSLKTRDNYGYTF. For the CDR3, the DNA is TGTGCCAGCAGCTTAAAGACGCGGGATAACTATGGCTACACCTTC.